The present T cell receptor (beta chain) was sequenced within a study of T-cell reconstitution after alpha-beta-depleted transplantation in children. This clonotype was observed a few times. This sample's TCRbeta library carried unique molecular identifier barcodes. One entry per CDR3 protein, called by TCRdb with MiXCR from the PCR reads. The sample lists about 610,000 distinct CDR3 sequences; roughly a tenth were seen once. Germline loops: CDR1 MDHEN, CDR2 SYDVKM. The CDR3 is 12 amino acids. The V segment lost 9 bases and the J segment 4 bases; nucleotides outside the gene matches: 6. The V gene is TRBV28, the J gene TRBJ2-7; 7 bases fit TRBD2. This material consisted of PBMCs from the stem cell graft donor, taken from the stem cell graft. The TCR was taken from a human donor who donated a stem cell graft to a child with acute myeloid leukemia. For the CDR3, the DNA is TGTGCCAGTCGGACTAGTAGGTACGAGCAGTACTTC. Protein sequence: CASRTSRYEQYF.